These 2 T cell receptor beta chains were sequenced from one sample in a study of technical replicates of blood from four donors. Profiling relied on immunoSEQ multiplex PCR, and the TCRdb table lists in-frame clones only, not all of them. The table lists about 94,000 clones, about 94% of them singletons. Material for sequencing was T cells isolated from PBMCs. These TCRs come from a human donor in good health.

CDR3 DNA: TGTGCCAGCAGTCTCGCTGACAGGGGGGACCAGCATTTT. Its protein is CASSLADRGDQHF. V usage is TRBV27 and J usage is TRBJ1-5; the match to TRBD1 covers 9 bases. V shed 5 bases, J shed 12 bases, and the junction held 8 bases outside the gene matches. The CDR3 is made up of 13 amino acids. Germline lookup yields CDR1 MNHEY and CDR2 SMNVEV (reference sequence).

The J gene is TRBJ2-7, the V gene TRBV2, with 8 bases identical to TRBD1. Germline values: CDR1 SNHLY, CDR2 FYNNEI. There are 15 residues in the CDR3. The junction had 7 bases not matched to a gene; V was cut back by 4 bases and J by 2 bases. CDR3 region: CASSAGQGPTYEQYF. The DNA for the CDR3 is TGTGCCAGCAGTGCAGGACAGGGTCCTACCTACGAGCAGTACTTC.